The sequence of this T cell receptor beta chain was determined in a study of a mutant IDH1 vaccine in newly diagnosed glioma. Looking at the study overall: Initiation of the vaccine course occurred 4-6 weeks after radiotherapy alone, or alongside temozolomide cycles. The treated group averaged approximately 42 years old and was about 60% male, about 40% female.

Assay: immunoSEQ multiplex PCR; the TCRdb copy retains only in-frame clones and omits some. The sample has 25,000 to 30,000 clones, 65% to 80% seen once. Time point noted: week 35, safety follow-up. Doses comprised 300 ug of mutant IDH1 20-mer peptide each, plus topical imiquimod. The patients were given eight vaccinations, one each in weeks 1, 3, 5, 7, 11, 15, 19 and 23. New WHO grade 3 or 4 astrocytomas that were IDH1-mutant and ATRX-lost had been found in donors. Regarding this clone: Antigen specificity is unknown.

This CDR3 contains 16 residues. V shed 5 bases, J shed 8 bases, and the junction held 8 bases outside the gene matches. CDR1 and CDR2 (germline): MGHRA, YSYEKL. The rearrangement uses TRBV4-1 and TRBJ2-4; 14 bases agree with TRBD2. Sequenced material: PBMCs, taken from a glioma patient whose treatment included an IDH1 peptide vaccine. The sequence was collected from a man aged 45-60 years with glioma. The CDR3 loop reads CASSSGTSGSWDIQYF. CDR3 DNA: TGCGCCAGCAGCTCAGGGACTAGCGGGAGTTGGGACATTCAGTACTTC.